One sample yielded the 19 T cell receptor beta chains listed below, sequenced in a study of long-term antiretroviral therapy in people with HIV. Samples were assayed with immunoSEQ v3.0 at survey level. Generated by immunoSEQ multiplex PCR, the TCRdb table keeps only in-frame clones and is missing some. The sample consists of roughly 37,000 clones, 80% of them appearing once. This specimen was unsorted PBMCs, taken 3.4 years after starting antiretroviral therapy. The source of these receptors is a man aged 25 to 45 with HIV.

The CDR3 here is CASSDSGRNYGYTF. CDR3 bases: TGTGCCAGCAGTGATTCAGGACGGAACTATGGCTACACCTTC. This chain links TRBV25-1 with TRBJ1-2; D gene unclear. In germline, CDR1 is MGHDK, CDR2 SYGVNS. V lost 3 bases, J lost 2 bases, and 10 bases lay in between. The CDR3 is 14 residues long.

The chain carries TRBV6-5 and TRBJ1-1; D unclear. The CDR3 is made up of 14 amino acids. Per the germline V gene, CDR1 is MNHEY and CDR2 is SVGAGI. The germline V and J ends were trimmed by 2 bases and 0 bases, with 7 bases remaining between them. CDR3 amino acids: CASSYGSVNTEAFF. DNA for the CDR3: TGTGCCAGCAGTTACGGGAGCGTGAACACTGAAGCTTTCTTT.

In this sample, this clone turned up once. The V gene is TRBV6-6, the J gene TRBJ2-1, with D possibly being TRBD1 or TRBD2 (5 bases each). Trimming removed 5 bases at V and 5 bases at J, with 10 bases between. The length of the CDR3 is 13 residues. CDR1 is MNHNY and CDR2 is SVGAGI in the germline V gene (reference sequence). This CDR3 reads CASSRDAHNEQFF. As DNA, the CDR3 is TGTGCCAGCAGTAGGGACGCGCACAATGAGCAGTTCTTC.

J is TRBJ2-1 and V is TRBV7-9; 7 nucleotides agree with TRBD2. The CDR3 is 11 residues long. V shed 7 bases and J 6 bases; nucleotides not matched to a gene: 0. Germline V lookup: CDR1 SEHNR, CDR2 FQNEAQ (reference sequence). The CDR3 sequence is CASTSGNEQFF. CDR3 coding DNA: TGTGCCAGCACTAGCGGCAATGAGCAGTTCTTC.

This clone has a handful of counts. The chain has TRBV6-6 and TRBJ2-7; 10 bases fit TRBD1. V lost 4 bases, J lost 3 bases, and 6 bases stayed unmatched. This CDR3 has 15 amino acids. Germline V lookup: CDR1 MNHNY, CDR2 SVGAGI (reference sequence). The DNA of the CDR3 is TGTGCCAGCAGTTCAGGACAGGGGGACGTCTACGAGCAGTACTTC. Protein: CASSSGQGDVYEQYF.

The J gene is TRBJ2-7, the V gene TRBV6-5; maybe TRBD1 (5 bases). The length of the CDR3 is 13 residues. Germline CDR1 reads MNHEY; CDR2 reads SVGAGI. V lost 6 bases to trimming and J lost 3 bases, with 12 bases between them. The DNA of the CDR3 is TGTGCCAGCAGCCAGGGTGGGATCTACGAGCAGTACTTC. Translation: CASSQGGIYEQYF.

The chain is built from TRBV2 and TRBJ1-3; D not certain. The germline CDR1 and CDR2 sequences are SNHLY and FYNNEI. This CDR3 contains 14 residues. Trimming removed 9 bases from V and 0 bases from J, with 12 bases in between. As DNA, the CDR3 is TGTGCCAGTCAGCCAAGGGTCTCTGGAAACACCATATATTTT. Encoded protein: CASQPRVSGNTIYF.

This clone has more than one count but fewer than ten. The chain is built from TRBV6-4 and TRBJ1-2; D gene uncertain. Germline V gene lookup returns CDR1 MRHNA and CDR2 SNTAGT. This CDR3 region has 14 residues. The V and J ends lost 4 bases and 1 base respectively, with 10 bases between them. DNA for the CDR3: TGTGCCAGCAGTGCTGGAAACCTTAACTATGGCTACACCTTC. Translation gives CASSAGNLNYGYTF.

Only a few counts were recorded for this clone. This sequence joins TRBV5-6 and TRBJ1-2; TRBD1 aligns across 7 bases. Trimming took 1 base from V and 4 from J; bases not matched to a gene: 7. The germline V gene encodes CDR1 SGHDT and CDR2 YYEEEE. This CDR3 has 15 amino acids. The CDR3 region is CASSLTRGIIYGYTF. CDR3 sequence (DNA): TGTGCCAGCAGCTTGACCAGGGGGATCATCTATGGCTACACCTTC. The full variable domain, completed using reference TRBV5-6 and TRBJ1-2, is DAGVTQSPTHLIKTRGQQVTLRCSPKSGHDTVSWYQQALGQGPQFIFQYYEEEERQRGNFPDRFSGHQFPNYSSELNVNALLLGDSALYLCASSLTRGIIYGYTFGSGTRLTVV.

The chain links TRBV7-2 to TRBJ1-2, with D hard to call. Trimming pared 1 base from V and 8 bases from J, leaving 14 bases between. In germline, CDR1 is SGHTA, CDR2 FQGNSA. CDR3 length equals 14 residues. This chain's CDR3 is CASSLGGSVRGYTF. The CDR3 region has the DNA TGTGCCAGCAGCTTAGGAGGTTCGGTCCGCGGCTACACCTTC.

The chain combines TRBV11-3 with TRBJ2-3, with D possibly being TRBD1 or TRBD2 (5 bases each). The CDR3 covers 15 residues. The germline V gene has CDR1 SGHNT and CDR2 YENEEA. The ends were cut back, 1 base at V and 3 bases at J, with 11 bases in the middle. CDR3 sequence: CASSLVGVGTDTQYF. CDR3 nucleotide sequence: TGTGCCAGCAGCTTAGTGGGGGTTGGGACAGATACGCAGTATTTT.

The J gene is TRBJ2-7, the V gene TRBV5-4, with 7 bases matching TRBD1. J lost 3 bases, V lost 0 bases, and 3 bases had no gene match. The CDR3 is 14 residues long. CDR1 SGHNT and CDR2 YYREEE come from the germline V gene (reference sequence). Here the CDR3 DNA reads TGTGCCAGCAGCTTGGTAGGGGGCGACTACGAGCAGTACTTC. Translation: CASSLVGGDYEQYF. The complete variable domain, with remaining parts taken from reference TRBV5-4 and TRBJ2-7, reads ETGVTQSPTHLIKTRGQQVTLRCSSQSGHNTVSWYQQALGQGPQFIFQYYREEENGRGNFPPRFSGLQFPNYSSELNVNALELDDSALYLCASSLVGGDYEQYFGPGTRLTVT.

The chain is built from TRBV15 and TRBJ1-2; tentative D call: TRBD1 (6 bases). Trimming took 4 bases from V and 4 from J, leaving 19 bases between them. In germline, CDR1 is LNHNV, CDR2 YYDKDF (reference sequence). The CDR3 is 16 amino acids. For the CDR3, the DNA is TGTGCCACCAGCAAAAATCTACAGGGTGATCTCTATGGCTACACCTTC. It specifies CATSKNLQGDLYGYTF.

The gene calls are TRBV28 and TRBJ1-5, with D unclear. Trimming removed 6 bases at V and 0 bases at J, with 12 bases between. This CDR3 comprises 15 residues. CDR1 and CDR2 from the germline V gene are MDHEN and SYDVKM. CDR3 bases: TGTGCCAGCAGCTTAGCCGTCGTTAGCAATCAGCCCCAGCATTTT. This codes for CASSLAVVSNQPQHF. Supplemented by reference TRBV28 and TRBJ1-5, the full variable domain reads DVKVTQSSRYLVKRTGEKVFLECVQDMDHENMFWYRQDPGLGLRLIYFSYDVKMKEKGDIPEGYSVSREKKERFSLILESASTNQTSMYLCASSLAVVSNQPQHFGDGTRLSIL.

This chain joins TRBV2 and TRBJ1-3; weak D call: TRBD1 (5 bases). V lost 6 bases and J 0 bases, leaving 9 bases between the germline ends. The germline gives CDR1 SNHLY, CDR2 FYNNEI. This CDR3 contains 14 residues. CDR3 nucleotides: TGTGCCAGCAGCCGAGGGACCTCTGGAAACACCATATATTTT. It encodes CASSRGTSGNTIYF.

This clone has a handful of counts. The chain combines TRBV19 with TRBJ2-7; 9 nucleotides agree with TRBD1. This CDR3 spans 14 amino acids. From germline, CDR1 is LNHDA and CDR2 SQIVND (reference sequence). V lost 4 bases to trimming and J lost 5 bases; unmatched junction nucleotides: 6. CDR3 in amino acids: CASSTGTGSHEQYF. In DNA, the CDR3 is TGTGCCAGTAGTACCGGGACAGGGAGTCACGAGCAGTACTTC.

This clone was detected only a few times. The V and J genes are TRBV27 and TRBJ1-5, with 9 bases aligning to TRBD1. The germline gives CDR1 MNHEY, CDR2 SMNVEV (reference sequence). This CDR3 is built from 15 residues. Trimming removed 6 bases from V and 5 bases from J; junction bases left unmatched: 8. The CDR3 reads CASRPTDRGDQPQHF. CDR3 sequence (DNA): TGTGCCAGCAGACCAACGGACAGGGGAGATCAGCCCCAGCATTTT.

This chain joins TRBV6-5 and TRBJ2-3; a weak D match, TRBD1 (6 bases). Germline lookup yields CDR1 MNHEY and CDR2 SVGAGI. This CDR3 has 16 residues. V was cut by 1 base and J by 0 bases, with 11 bases left in between. CDR3 sequence: CASSYFRGRSTDTQYF. CDR3 nucleotide sequence: TGTGCCAGCAGTTACTTCAGGGGTAGGAGCACAGATACGCAGTATTTT.

The chain is built from TRBV5-1 and TRBJ1-2; 7 bases line up with TRBD1. Trimming at V came to 0 bases and at J to 8 bases, leaving 10 bases not matched to a gene. The CDR3 is 15 amino acids. Germline V gives CDR1 SGHRS, CDR2 YFSETQ. CDR3 DNA: TGCGCCAGCAGCTTGGTGGGGGACAGTGATCTCGGCTACACCTTC. Its protein product is CASSLVGDSDLGYTF.